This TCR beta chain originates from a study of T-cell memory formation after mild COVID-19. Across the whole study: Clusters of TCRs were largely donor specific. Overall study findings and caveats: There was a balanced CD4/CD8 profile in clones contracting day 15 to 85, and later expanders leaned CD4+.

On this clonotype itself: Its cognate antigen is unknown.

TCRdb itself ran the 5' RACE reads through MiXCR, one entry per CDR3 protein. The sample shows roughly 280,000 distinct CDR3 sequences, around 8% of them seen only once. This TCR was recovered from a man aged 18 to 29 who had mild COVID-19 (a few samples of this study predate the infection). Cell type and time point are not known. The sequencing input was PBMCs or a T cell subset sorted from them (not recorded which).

The CDR3 reads CASSQDFTGIDRQPQHF. The CDR3 DNA sequence: TGCGCCAGCAGCCAAGATTTTACAGGGATAGATAGGCAGCCCCAGCATTTT. The rearrangement links TRBV4-3 to TRBJ1-5, with a possible D match to TRBD1 (6 bases). The germline V and J ends were trimmed by 0 bases and 7 bases, with 19 bases remaining between them. The length of the CDR3 is 17 residues. CDR1 LGHNA and CDR2 YSLEER come from the germline V gene.